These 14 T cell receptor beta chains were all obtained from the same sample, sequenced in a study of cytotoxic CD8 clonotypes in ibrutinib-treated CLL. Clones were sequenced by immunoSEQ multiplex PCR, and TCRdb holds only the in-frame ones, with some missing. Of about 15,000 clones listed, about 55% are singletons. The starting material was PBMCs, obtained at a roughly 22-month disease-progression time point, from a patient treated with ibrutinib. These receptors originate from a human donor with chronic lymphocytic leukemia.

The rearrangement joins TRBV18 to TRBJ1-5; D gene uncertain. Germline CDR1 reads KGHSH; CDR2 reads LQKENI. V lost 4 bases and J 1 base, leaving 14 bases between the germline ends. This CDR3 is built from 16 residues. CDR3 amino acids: CASSLGPSLSNQPQHF. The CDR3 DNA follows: TGTGCCAGCTCACTGGGTCCGTCCCTCAGCAATCAGCCCCAGCATTTT.

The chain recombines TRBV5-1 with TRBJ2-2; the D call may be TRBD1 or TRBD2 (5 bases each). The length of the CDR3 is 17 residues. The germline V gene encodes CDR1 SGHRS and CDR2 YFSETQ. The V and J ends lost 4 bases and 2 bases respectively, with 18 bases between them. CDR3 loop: CASSPDWGRTNTGELFF. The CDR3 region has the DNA TGCGCCAGCAGCCCCGATTGGGGACGCACAAACACCGGGGAGCTGTTTTTT. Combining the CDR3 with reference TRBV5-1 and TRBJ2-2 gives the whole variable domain KAGVTQTPRYLIKTRGQQVTLSCSPISGHRSVSWYQQTPGQGLQFLFEYFSETQRNKGNFPGRFSGRQFSNSRSEMNVSTLELGDSALYLCASSPDWGRTNTGELFFGEGSRLTVL.

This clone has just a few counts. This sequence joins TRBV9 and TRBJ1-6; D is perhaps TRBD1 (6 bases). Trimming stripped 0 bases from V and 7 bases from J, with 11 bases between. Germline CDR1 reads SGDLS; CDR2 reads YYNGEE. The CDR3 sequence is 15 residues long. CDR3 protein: CASSVVGGPNSPLHF. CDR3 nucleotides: TGTGCCAGCAGCGTAGTTGGGGGCCCAAATTCACCCCTCCACTTT.

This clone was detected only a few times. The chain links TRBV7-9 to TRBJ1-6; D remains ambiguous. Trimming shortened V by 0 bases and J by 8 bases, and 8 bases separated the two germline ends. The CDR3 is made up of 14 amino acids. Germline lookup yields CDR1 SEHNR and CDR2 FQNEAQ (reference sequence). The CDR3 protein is CASSLARYHSPLHF. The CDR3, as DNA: TGTGCCAGCAGCTTAGCGAGGTATCATTCACCCCTCCACTTT.

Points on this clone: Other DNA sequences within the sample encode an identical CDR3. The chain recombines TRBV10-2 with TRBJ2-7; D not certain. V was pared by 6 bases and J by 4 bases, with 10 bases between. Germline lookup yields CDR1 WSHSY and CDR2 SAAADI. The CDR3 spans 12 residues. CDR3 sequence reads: CASRGESYEQYF. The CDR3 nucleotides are TGCGCCAGCAGGGGCGAGTCTTACGAGCAGTACTTC.

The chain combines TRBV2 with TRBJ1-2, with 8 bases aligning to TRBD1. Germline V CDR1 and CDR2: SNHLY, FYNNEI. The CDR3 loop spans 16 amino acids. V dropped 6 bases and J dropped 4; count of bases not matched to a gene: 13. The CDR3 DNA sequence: TGTGCCAGCAGAGCCCCCGGGACAGGCAATTCCTATGGCTACACCTTC. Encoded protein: CASRAPGTGNSYGYTF.

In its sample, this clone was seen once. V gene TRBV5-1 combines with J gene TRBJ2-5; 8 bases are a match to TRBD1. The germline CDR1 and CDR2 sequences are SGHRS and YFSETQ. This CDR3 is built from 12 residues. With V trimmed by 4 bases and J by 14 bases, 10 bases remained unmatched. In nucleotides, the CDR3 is TGCGCCAGCAGCGTGGACAGGGTCAAATGTTACTTC. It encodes CASSVDRVKCYF.

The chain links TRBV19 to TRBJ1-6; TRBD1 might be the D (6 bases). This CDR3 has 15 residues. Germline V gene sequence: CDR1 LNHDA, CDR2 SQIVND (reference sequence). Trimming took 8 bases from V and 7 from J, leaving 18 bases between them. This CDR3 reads CASGQGIGSNSPLHF. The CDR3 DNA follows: TGTGCCAGTGGCCAGGGGATAGGTTCGAATTCACCCCTCCACTTT. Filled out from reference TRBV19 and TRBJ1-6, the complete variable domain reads DGGITQSPKYLFRKEGQNVTLSCEQNLNHDAMYWYRQDPGQGLRLIYYSQIVNDFQKGDIAEGYSVSREKKESFPLTVTSAQKNPTAFYLCASGQGIGSNSPLHFGNGTRLTVT.

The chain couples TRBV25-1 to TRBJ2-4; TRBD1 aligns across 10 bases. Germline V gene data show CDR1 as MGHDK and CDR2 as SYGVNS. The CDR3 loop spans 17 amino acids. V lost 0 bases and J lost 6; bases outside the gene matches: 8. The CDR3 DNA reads TGTGCCAGCAGTGAATATGCCCCGACAGGGGGCGGAAACATTCAGTACTTC. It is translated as CASSEYAPTGGGNIQYF.

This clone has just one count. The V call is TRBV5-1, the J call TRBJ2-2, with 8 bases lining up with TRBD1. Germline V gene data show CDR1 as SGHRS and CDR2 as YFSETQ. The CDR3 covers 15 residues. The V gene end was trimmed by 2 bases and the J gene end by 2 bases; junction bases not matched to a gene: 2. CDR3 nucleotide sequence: TGCGCCAGCAGCTTAGGGACAGGAAACACCGGGGAGCTGTTTTTT. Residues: CASSLGTGNTGELFF.

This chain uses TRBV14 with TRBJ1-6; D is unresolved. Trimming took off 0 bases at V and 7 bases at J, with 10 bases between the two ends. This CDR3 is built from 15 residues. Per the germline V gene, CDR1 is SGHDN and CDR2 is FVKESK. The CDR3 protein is CASSQDLGINSPLHF. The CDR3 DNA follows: TGTGCCAGCAGCCAAGACTTAGGGATCAATTCACCCCTCCACTTT. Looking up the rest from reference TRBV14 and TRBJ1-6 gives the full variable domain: EAGVTQFPSHSVIEKGQTVTLRCDPISGHDNLYWYRRVMGKEIKFLLHFVKESKQDESGMPNNRFLAERTGGTYSTLKVQPAELEDSGVYFCASSQDLGINSPLHFGNGTRLTVT.

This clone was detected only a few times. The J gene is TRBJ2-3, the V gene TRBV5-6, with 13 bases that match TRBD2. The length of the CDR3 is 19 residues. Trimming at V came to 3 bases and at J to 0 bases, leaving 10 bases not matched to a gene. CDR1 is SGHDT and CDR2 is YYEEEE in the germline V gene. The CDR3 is CASSSTTSGGSTSTDTQYF. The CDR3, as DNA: TGTGCCAGCAGCTCGACGACTAGCGGGGGGTCCACTAGCACAGATACGCAGTATTTT. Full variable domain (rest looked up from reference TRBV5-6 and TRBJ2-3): DAGVTQSPTHLIKTRGQQVTLRCSPKSGHDTVSWYQQALGQGPQFIFQYYEEEERQRGNFPDRFSGHQFPNYSSELNVNALLLGDSALYLCASSSTTSGGSTSTDTQYFGPGTRLTVL.

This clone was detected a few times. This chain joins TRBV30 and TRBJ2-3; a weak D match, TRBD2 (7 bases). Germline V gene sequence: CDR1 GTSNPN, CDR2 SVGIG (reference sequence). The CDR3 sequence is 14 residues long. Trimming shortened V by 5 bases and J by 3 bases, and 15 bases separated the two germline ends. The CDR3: CAWDGGGGTDTQYF. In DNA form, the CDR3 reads TGTGCCTGGGATGGGGGGGGCGGTACAGATACGCAGTATTTT.

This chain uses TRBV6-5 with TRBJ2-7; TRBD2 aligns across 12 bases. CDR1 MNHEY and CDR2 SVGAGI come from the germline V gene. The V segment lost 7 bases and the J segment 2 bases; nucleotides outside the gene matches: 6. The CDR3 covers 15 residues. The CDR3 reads CASTSSGGGTYEQYF. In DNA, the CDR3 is TGTGCCAGCACTTCTAGCGGGGGGGGAACCTACGAGCAGTACTTC.